This T cell receptor (beta chain) came from a study of cytomegalovirus exposure and HLA in healthy donors. On the study more broadly: Findings of an earlier analysis included around 100 million unique TCR beta sequences from 190 million or so T cells.

The PCR used 60 Vbeta and 13 Jbeta primers. Profiling relied on immunoSEQ multiplex PCR, and the TCRdb table lists in-frame clones only, not all of them. The sample has under 200,000 clones; the top ten hold about 0.79%. Whole-study findings and limits: Researchers had no immune exposure information except CMV serostatus available. In a later analysis, across HLA loci, associated TCR counts were highest for DRB1, lowest for HLA-C.

As to this clone: Its target is not known.

The sample taken for sequencing was PBMCs. The TCR originated in a woman between 18 and 29 years old in good health and CMV-seropositive.

The CDR3 DNA is TGTGCCAGCAGCCAAAGGGGGGGGAACACTGAAGCTTTCTTT. Translated: CASSQRGGNTEAFF. This chain connects TRBV14 to TRBJ1-1; TRBD1 is a possible D gene (6 bases). V was pared by 2 bases and J by 1 base, with 8 bases between. There are 14 residues in the CDR3. Germline V CDR1 and CDR2: SGHDN, FVKESK. Full variable domain (missing parts from reference TRBV14 and TRBJ1-1): EAGVTQFPSHSVIEKGQTVTLRCDPISGHDNLYWYRRVMGKEIKFLLHFVKESKQDESGMPNNRFLAERTGGTYSTLKVQPAELEDSGVYFCASSQRGGNTEAFFGQGTRLTVV.